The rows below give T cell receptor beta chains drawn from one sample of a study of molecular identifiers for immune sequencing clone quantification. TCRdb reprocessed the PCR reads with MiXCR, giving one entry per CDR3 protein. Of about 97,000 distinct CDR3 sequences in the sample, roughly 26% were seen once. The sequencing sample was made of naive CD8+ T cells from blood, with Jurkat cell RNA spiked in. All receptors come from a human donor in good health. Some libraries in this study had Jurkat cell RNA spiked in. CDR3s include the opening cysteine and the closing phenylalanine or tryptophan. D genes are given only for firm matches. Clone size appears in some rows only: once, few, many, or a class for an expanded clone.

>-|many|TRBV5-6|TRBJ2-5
CASSPPTRKETQYF
TGTGCCAGCAGCCCGCCGACTAGAAAAGAGACCCAGTACTTC
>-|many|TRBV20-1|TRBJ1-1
CSASHGGKEGYTEAFF
TGCAGTGCTTCCCATGGGGGGAAGGAGGGGTACACTGAAGCTTTCTTT
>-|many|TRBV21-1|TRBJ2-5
CASSKEEKQGGPQETQYF
TGTGCCAGCAGCAAAGAAGAGAAGCAGGGGGGCCCACAAGAGACCCAGTACTTC
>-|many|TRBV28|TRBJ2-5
CASITLDLAGQETQYF
TGTGCCAGCATCACATTGGACCTGGCGGGTCAAGAGACCCAGTACTTC
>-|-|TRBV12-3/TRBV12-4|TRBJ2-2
CASSWAFFGGTGELYF
TGTGCCAGCAGTTGGGCGTTTTTCGGGGGCACCGGGGAGCTGTATTTT
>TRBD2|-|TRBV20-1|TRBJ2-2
CSARREISGELFF
TGCAGTGCTAGGCGGGAGATCTCCGGGGAGCTGTTTTTT
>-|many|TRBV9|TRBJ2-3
CASSPPYGGDTDTQYF
TGTGCCAGCAGCCCCCCCTATGGCGGCGACACAGATACGCAGTATTTT
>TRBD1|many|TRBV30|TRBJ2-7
CAWSQGAEQYF
TGTGCCTGGAGCCAGGGGGCCGAGCAGTACTTC
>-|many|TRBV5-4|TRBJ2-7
CASSAGYEQYF
TGTGCCAGCAGCGCGGGCTACGAGCAGTACTTC
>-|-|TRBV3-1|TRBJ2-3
CAGSPPGLVTDTQYF
TGTGCCGGCAGCCCACCGGGGCTGGTCACAGATACGCAGTATTTT
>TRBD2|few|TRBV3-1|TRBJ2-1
CASSDTGTRSYNEQFF
TGTGCCAGCAGCGACACCGGGACTAGATCCTACAATGAGCAGTTCTTC
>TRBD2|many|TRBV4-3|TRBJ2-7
CASSQSASGGYEQYF
TGCGCCAGCAGCCAATCGGCTAGCGGGGGCTACGAGCAGTACTTC
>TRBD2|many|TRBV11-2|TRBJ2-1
CASSHSGSYEQFF
TGTGCCAGCAGCCATAGCGGGAGTTATGAGCAGTTCTTC
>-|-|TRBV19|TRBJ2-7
CASSVQETYEQYF
TGTGCCAGTAGTGTCCAGGAGACCTACGAGCAGTACTTC
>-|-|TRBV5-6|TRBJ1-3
CASSTDAQWYGNTIYF
TGTGCCAGCAGCACGGACGCCCAGTGGTATGGAAACACCATATATTTT
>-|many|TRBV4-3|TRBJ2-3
CASSQGAGSSTDTQYF
TGCGCCAGCAGCCAAGGTGCGGGGTCTAGCACAGATACGCAGTATTTT
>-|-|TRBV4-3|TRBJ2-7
CASGHQWVGGSSYEQYF
TGCGCCAGCGGCCACCAATGGGTAGGGGGGAGCTCCTACGAGCAGTACTTC
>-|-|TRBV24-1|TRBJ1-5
CATSDRYGSPQHF
TGTGCCACCAGTGACCGCTACGGTTCCCCCCAGCATTTT
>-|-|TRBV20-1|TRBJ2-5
CSATNWGGQDLQETQYF
TGCAGTGCTACAAACTGGGGGGGACAGGACCTCCAAGAGACCCAGTACTTC
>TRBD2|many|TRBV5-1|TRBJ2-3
CATRGTSEDTQYF
TGCGCCACTCGCGGGACTAGCGAAGATACGCAGTATTTT
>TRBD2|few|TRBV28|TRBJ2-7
CASSPTLPSGSYEQYF
TGTGCCAGCAGTCCCACCCTCCCTAGCGGCTCCTACGAGCAGTACTTC
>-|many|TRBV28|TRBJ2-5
CASSLGREETQYF
TGTGCCAGCAGTTTGGGGCGGGAAGAGACCCAGTACTTC
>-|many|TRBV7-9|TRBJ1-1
CASSDMNTEAFF
TGTGCCAGCAGCGATATGAACACTGAAGCTTTCTTT
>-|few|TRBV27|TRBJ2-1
CASSLDYRGYNEQFF
TGTGCCAGCAGTTTAGATTATAGGGGCTACAATGAGCAGTTCTTC
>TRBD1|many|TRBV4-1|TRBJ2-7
CASSPLGQGATYEQYF
TGCGCCAGCAGCCCCCTAGGGCAGGGGGCGACCTACGAGCAGTACTTC
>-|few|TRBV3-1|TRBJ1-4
CASSQARSFNEKLFF
TGTGCCAGCAGCCAAGCTCGGAGCTTTAATGAAAAACTGTTTTTT
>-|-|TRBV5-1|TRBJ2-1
CASSSPPYNEQFF
TGCGCCAGCAGCTCCCCTCCGTACAATGAGCAGTTCTTC
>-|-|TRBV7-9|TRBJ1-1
CASSETGTNTEAFF
TGTGCCAGCAGCGAGACCGGGACGAACACTGAAGCTTTCTTT
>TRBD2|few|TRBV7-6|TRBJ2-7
CASSFSAGEGEQYF
TGTGCCAGCAGCTTCTCAGCGGGAGAGGGGGAGCAGTACTTC
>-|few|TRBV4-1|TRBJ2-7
CASSQARDSYEQYF
TGCGCCAGCAGCCAAGCTAGGGATTCCTACGAGCAGTACTTC
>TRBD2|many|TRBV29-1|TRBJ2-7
CSVEATSGREYEQYF
TGCAGCGTTGAAGCCACTAGCGGGAGAGAATACGAGCAGTACTTC
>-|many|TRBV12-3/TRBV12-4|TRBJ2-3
CASSFRGGGGDTQYF
TGTGCCAGCAGTTTCCGCGGGGGCGGGGGAGATACGCAGTATTTT
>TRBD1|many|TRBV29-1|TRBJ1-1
CSVEATDRGYSTEAFF
TGCAGCGTTGAAGCTACGGACAGGGGGTACAGCACTGAAGCTTTCTTT
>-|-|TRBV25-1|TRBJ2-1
CASSERNANEQSF
TGTGCCAGCAGTGAAAGAAATGCCAATGAGCAGTCCTTC